This TCR beta chain is from a study of spatial heterogeneity in lung cancer. Time point noted: sample taken at primary tumor resection. Via MiXCR, TCRdb re-called the 5' RACE reads, giving one row per CDR3 protein. The sample has 20,000 to 30,000 distinct CDR3 sequences, approximately 4.6% seen once; the top ten hold about 5%. Germline V gene data show CDR1 as SSHAT and CDR2 as FNYEAQ (reference sequence). This CDR3 is 15 amino acids long. The J segment lost 6 bases and the V segment lost 6 bases, leaving 9 bases of the junction unmatched. This TCR was sampled from a male donor with early-stage non-small cell lung cancer. Material: PBMCs, obtained at surgery. This chain uses TRBV7-7 with TRBJ2-3, with 10 positions matching TRBD2. CDR3 sequence (DNA): TGTGCCAGCAGTTTAAGCGGGGGGGCAGGTGATACGCAGTATTTT. It encodes CASSLSGGAGDTQYF.